A selection of T cell receptor beta chains follows, all from one sample in a study of Ad26.COV2.S vaccination and SARS-CoV-2 variants. Profiled with immunoSEQ multiplex PCR; TCRdb holds only in-frame clones, not every one. The table records 380,000 or so clones, 83% of them present only once. This material consisted of peripheral blood, taken in a trial of Ad26.COV2.S vaccine versus placebo. Receptors originate from a person aged 18-60 years who received the Ad26.COV2.S COVID-19 vaccine or a placebo. The CDR3 runs from the conserved cysteine through the conserved F or W. D genes are given only for firm matches. Expanded clones are given a class, and other clones once, few, many or no size at all.

clone size	V gene	J gene	D gene	CDR3 protein	CDR3 DNA
-	TRBV15	TRBJ2-1	-	CATSPARSIYNEQFF	TGTGCCACCTCCCCCGCCCGGTCGATCTACAATGAGCAGTTCTTC
-	TRBV5-1	TRBJ2-5	TRBD1	CASSMPQGPQYF	TGCGCCAGCAGCATGCCACAGGGGCCCCAGTACTTC
-	TRBV5-1	TRBJ2-3	TRBD2	CASSLRPSGRSLTDTQYF	TGCGCCAGCAGCTTGCGGCCTAGCGGGAGGAGTTTAACAGATACGCAGTATTTT
-	TRBV18	TRBJ2-5	-	CASSQGYGGAETQYF	TGTGCCAGCTCCCAGGGCTATGGGGGCGCAGAGACCCAGTACTTC
-	TRBV4-3	TRBJ2-1	-	CASSRLADRAYNEQFF	TGCGCCAGCAGCCGATTGGCGGACAGAGCCTACAATGAGCAGTTCTTC
-	TRBV7-2	TRBJ1-4	TRBD1	CASSRDRDDEKLFF	TGTGCCAGCAGCAGGGACAGGGATGATGAAAAACTGTTTTTT
-	TRBV9	TRBJ1-5	TRBD1	CASSVGSGQGGNQPQHF	TGTGCCAGCAGCGTAGGGAGTGGACAGGGTGGGAATCAGCCCCAGCATTTT
once	TRBV27	TRBJ1-2	TRBD1	CASSQDRGVAGYTF	TGTGCCAGCAGCCAAGACAGGGGGGTCGCTGGCTACACCTTC
few	TRBV18	TRBJ1-4	-	CASSPPKGEKLFF	TGTGCCAGCTCACCCCCAAAGGGGGAAAAACTGTTTTTT
-	TRBV19	TRBJ2-3	-	CASSIGGGTDTQYF	TGTGCCAGTAGTATCGGCGGGGGCACAGATACGCAGTATTTT
-	TRBV7-9	TRBJ2-7	-	CASSLLGGYEQYF	TGTGCCAGCAGCTTGTTGGGTGGCTACGAGCAGTACTTC
once	TRBV7-2	TRBJ2-1	-	CASSLGPSRTYNEQFF	TGTGCCAGCAGCTTAGGACCTAGCAGAACCTACAATGAGCAGTTCTTC
few	TRBV20-1	TRBJ1-3	-	CSASREASGNTIYF	TGCAGTGCTAGTCGGGAGGCCTCTGGAAACACCATATATTTT
-	TRBV9	TRBJ1-2	TRBD1	CASSAQGAANGYTF	TGTGCCAGCAGCGCCCAGGGGGCTGCGAATGGCTACACCTTC
-	TRBV7-2	TRBJ2-5	-	CASSFAFQETQYF	TGTGCCAGCAGCTTCGCCTTCCAAGAGACCCAGTACTTC
-	TRBV14	TRBJ1-1	-	CASSPNRANTEAFF	TGTGCCAGCAGCCCGAACAGGGCGAACACTGAAGCTTTCTTT
many	TRBV14	TRBJ1-2	-	CASSHLPTAGWGGYTF	TGTGCCAGCAGCCACCTTCCCACTGCGGGTTGGGGAGGCTACACCTTC
-	TRBV6-5	TRBJ2-7	TRBD1	CASSYFPGQGLGEQYF	TGTGCCAGCAGTTACTTTCCGGGACAGGGGTTAGGCGAGCAGTACTTC
-	TRBV29-1	TRBJ2-2	-	CSVEAGTNTGELFF	TGCAGCGTTGAAGCCGGGACGAACACCGGGGAGCTGTTTTTT
many	TRBV6-4	TRBJ2-4	-	CASSDDSQGIQYF	TGTGCCAGCAGTGACGACAGCCAAGGAATTCAGTACTTC
-	TRBV5-1	TRBJ2-5	-	CASSLDTGVETQYF	TGCGCCAGCAGCTTGGACACGGGAGTGGAGACCCAGTACTTC
-	TRBV27	TRBJ2-7	-	CASSPFGQLSYEQYF	TGTGCCAGCAGTCCCTTCGGACAGCTCTCCTACGAGCAGTACTTC
-	TRBV19	TRBJ2-3	-	CASSGRRGRGDTQYF	TGTGCCAGTAGTGGTAGGCGGGGGCGTGGAGATACGCAGTATTTT
-	TRBV27	TRBJ2-7	-	CASSSGGPKSF	TGTGCCAGCAGTTCTGGCGGCCCGAAATCCTTC
-	TRBV7-5	TRBJ1-2	-	CRVVGQRGGYTF	TGTCGGGTCGTGGGGCAAAGGGGTGGCTACACCTTC
-	TRBV7-9	TRBJ2-2	TRBD2	CASSWGKQREDTGELFF	TGTGCCAGCAGCTGGGGGAAACAGCGGGAGGACACCGGGGAGCTGTTTTTT
-	TRBV6-2/TRBV6-3	TRBJ2-7	-	CASSRDLALYEQYF	TGTGCCAGCAGTCGAGACCTAGCGTTATACGAGCAGTACTTC
-	TRBV5-1	TRBJ1-1	-	CASSLGGWNTEAFF	TGCGCCAGCAGCTTGGGAGGATGGAACACTGAAGCTTTCTTT
-	TRBV5-8	TRBJ2-7	-	CASSLGPQDPGLSSYEQYF	TGTGCCAGCAGCTTGGGTCCCCAGGACCCGGGGCTCAGCTCCTACGAGCAGTACTTC
-	TRBV6-1	TRBJ2-2	-	CASSEGGSEVTGELFF	TGTGCCAGCAGTGAAGGGGGGTCGGAAGTTACCGGGGAGCTGTTTTTT
-	TRBV19	TRBJ2-7	TRBD1	CASSPDRVSPYEQYF	TGTGCCAGTAGTCCCGACAGGGTATCACCTTACGAGCAGTACTTC
-	TRBV7-9	TRBJ2-3	-	CASSFTRASLDTQYF	TGTGCCAGCAGCTTTACCCGGGCCTCTTTGGATACGCAGTATTTT
-	TRBV11-3	TRBJ1-1	-	CASSLGPNTEAFF	TGTGCCAGCAGCTTAGGACCGAACACTGAAGCTTTCTTT
-	TRBV24-1	TRBJ2-5	-	CATSDYRAETQYF	TGTGCCACCAGTGACTACAGGGCTGAGACCCAGTACTTC
-	TRBV4-3	TRBJ2-7	-	CASSQAPFSYEQYF	TGCGCCAGCAGCCAAGCGCCTTTCTCCTACGAGCAGTACTTC
-	TRBV29-1	TRBJ2-3	-	CSGRPYSTDTQYF	TGCAGCGGCCGTCCCTATAGCACAGATACGCAGTATTTT
-	TRBV19	TRBJ2-7	TRBD1	CASAPGQGAGYEQYF	TGTGCCAGTGCTCCGGGACAGGGGGCAGGATACGAGCAGTACTTC
-	TRBV29-1	TRBJ1-2	TRBD1	CSVDAFDRGGGYTF	TGCAGCGTTGATGCCTTCGACAGGGGAGGCGGCTACACCTTC
-	TRBV5-1	TRBJ2-3	-	CASSVTLAEDTQYF	TGCGCCAGCAGCGTAACCCTAGCCGAAGATACGCAGTATTTT
once	TRBV24-1	TRBJ2-7	-	CATSPSGPSSYEQYF	TGTGCCACCAGCCCGAGCGGCCCCAGCTCCTACGAGCAGTACTTC
few	TRBV5-1	TRBJ1-6	-	CASSLEINSPLHF	TGCGCCAGCAGCTTGGAAATTAATTCACCCCTCCACTTT
-	TRBV6-2/TRBV6-3	TRBJ1-1	-	CASSYWQGNTEAFF	TGTGCCAGCAGTTACTGGCAGGGGAACACTGAAGCTTTCTTT
-	TRBV9	TRBJ1-3	TRBD1	CASSAQGSSGNTIYF	TGTGCCAGCAGCGCACAGGGGAGCTCTGGAAACACCATATATTTT
-	TRBV5-1	TRBJ2-7	-	CARRSSYEQYF	TGCGCCCGCCGGTCCTCCTACGAGCAGTACTTC
-	TRBV18	TRBJ1-1	-	CASSPTLNTEAFF	TGTGCCAGCTCGCCTACGCTGAACACTGAAGCTTTCTTT
-	TRBV6-2/TRBV6-3	TRBJ2-5	-	CASSYGALKTQYF	TGTGCCAGCAGTTACGGGGCCCTGAAGACCCAGTACTTC
once	TRBV3-1/TRBV3-2	TRBJ2-7	-	CASSLNRASYEQYF	TGTGCCAGCAGCCTCAACAGGGCATCCTACGAGCAGTACTTC
-	TRBV6-5	TRBJ2-2	TRBD2	CASSSPLAGETGELFF	TGTGCCAGCAGTTCCCCACTAGCGGGAGAGACCGGGGAGCTGTTTTTT
-	TRBV6-2/TRBV6-3	TRBJ2-7	-	CASSVQVLEQYF	TGTGCCAGCAGTGTACAGGTTCTCGAGCAGTACTTC
few	TRBV4-1	TRBJ1-5	-	CASSLQDNQPQHF	TGCGCCAGCAGCCTCCAGGATAATCAGCCCCAGCATTTT
-	TRBV7-9	TRBJ1-1	-	CASSLVGRVNTEAFF	TGTGCCAGCAGCTTAGTTGGGAGAGTGAACACTGAAGCTTTCTTT
-	TRBV5-1	TRBJ2-3	-	CASSLSLETDTQYF	TGCGCCAGCAGCTTGTCGCTAGAAACAGATACGCAGTATTTT
-	TRBV11-3	TRBJ1-1	TRBD1	CASSTDRETEAFF	TGTGCCAGCAGCACCGACAGGGAAACTGAAGCTTTCTTT
-	TRBV11-2	TRBJ2-7	-	CASSYGVSSGEQYF	TGTGCCAGCAGCTACGGGGTTTCGTCGGGAGAGCAGTACTTC